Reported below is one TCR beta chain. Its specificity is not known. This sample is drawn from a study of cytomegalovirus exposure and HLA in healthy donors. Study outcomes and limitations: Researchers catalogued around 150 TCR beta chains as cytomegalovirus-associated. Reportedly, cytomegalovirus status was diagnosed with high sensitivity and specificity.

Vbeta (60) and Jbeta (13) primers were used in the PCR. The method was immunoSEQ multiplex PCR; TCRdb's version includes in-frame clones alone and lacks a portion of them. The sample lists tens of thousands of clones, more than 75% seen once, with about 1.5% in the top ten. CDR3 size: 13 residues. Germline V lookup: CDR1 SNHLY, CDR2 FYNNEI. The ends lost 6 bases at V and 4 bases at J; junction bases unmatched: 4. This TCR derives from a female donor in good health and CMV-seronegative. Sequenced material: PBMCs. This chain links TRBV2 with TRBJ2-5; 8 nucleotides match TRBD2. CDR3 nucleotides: TGTGCCAGCAGGCGGGGGGCCAGAGAGACCCAGTACTTC. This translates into CASRRGARETQYF.